The clone carrying this T cell receptor (beta chain) was counted at least ten times. Antigen: not known. This entry is derived from a study of neurological immune-mediated disorders. Unmatched junction bases numbered 9, after V lost 6 bases and J lost 4 bases. The germline gives CDR1 LGHNA, CDR2 YSLEER. The length of the CDR3 is 15 residues. The study, taken as a whole, reports: The highest TCR clonal expansion occurred in HTLV-1-associated myelopathy; multiple sclerosis fell below healthy controls.

One entry per CDR3 protein, called by TCRdb with MiXCR from the 5' RACE reads. Among about 35,000 distinct CDR3 sequences, around 4% were seen once, and the ten largest hold roughly 2%. The chain recombines TRBV4-3 with TRBJ2-7; TRBD2 matches at 10 bases. Sequencing was carried out using PBMCs. This TCR came from a man aged 25-45 years with multiple sclerosis. CDR3 sequence (DNA): TGCGCCAGCAGACCAACTAGCGGGGAGGCATACGAGCAGTACTTC. It codes for CASRPTSGEAYEQYF.